These 15 T cell receptor beta chains were sequenced from one sample in a study of shared clonotypes between healthy human individuals. Assay used: immunoSEQ multiplex PCR; TCRdb lists only in-frame clones, some missing. Of around 940,000 clones in the sample, more than 75% were seen once. Sequencing was carried out using memory CD4+ T cells sorted from blood. Subset specified: CD45RA-negative fraction. These receptors were taken from a young man in good health.

This clone came up a few times. The V gene is TRBV7-2, the J gene TRBJ2-7; weak D call: TRBD2 (5 bases). The CDR3 sequence is 13 residues long. Germline-derived CDR1 and CDR2 are SGHTA and FQGNSA. V was shortened by 2 bases and J by 4 bases, with 9 bases between the two germline ends. The CDR3 nucleotides are TGTGCCAGCAGCTTAAGCGGCCAATACGAGCAGTACTTC. It yields the protein CASSLSGQYEQYF.

This chain connects TRBV7-8 to TRBJ1-3; no clear D gene. Trimming removed 5 bases from V and 8 bases from J, with 16 bases in between. The CDR3 runs to 14 residues. Per germline, CDR1 SGHVS and CDR2 FQNEAQ. The CDR3 nucleotides are TGTGCCAGCAGCCCCCCCCGCCCAGTCGACACCATATATTTT. Encoded protein: CASSPPRPVDTIYF.

This clone appeared many times. This chain connects TRBV5-4 to TRBJ2-5; D unclear. The CDR3 totals 14 residues. The germline CDR1 and CDR2 sequences are SGHNT and YYREEE (reference sequence). With 1 base removed from V and 2 bases from J, the gap between germline ends came to 9 bases. CDR3 loop: CASSLQQVQETQYF. CDR3 bases: TGTGCCAGCAGCTTGCAGCAGGTTCAAGAGACCCAGTACTTC.

CDR3 residues: CASSYSVTQNTEAFF. CDR3 nucleotide sequence: TGTGCCAGCAGTTACTCTGTCACCCAAAACACTGAAGCTTTCTTT. V and J are TRBV6-5 and TRBJ1-1; D uncertain. V was shortened by 0 bases and J by 2 bases, with 10 bases between the two germline ends. CDR1 is MNHEY and CDR2 is SVGAGI in the germline V gene. This CDR3 contains 15 residues.

The rearrangement links TRBV20-1 to TRBJ1-5; D not certain. V gave up 3 bases and J gave up 6 bases, with 6 bases separating them. The CDR3 has 11 amino acids. Germline V gives CDR1 DFQATT, CDR2 SNEGSKA (reference sequence). DNA for the CDR3: TGCAGTGCTAGTAACGGTCAGCCCCAGCATTTT. Translated, it gives CSASNGQPQHF.

The table lists this clone with a few counts. J is TRBJ2-7 and V is TRBV5-1; either TRBD1 or TRBD2 may fit D (5 bases each). The CDR3 has 16 residues. Germline V gene data show CDR1 as SGHRS and CDR2 as YFSETQ. V lost 0 bases and J 5 bases, leaving 18 bases between the germline ends. CDR3 in amino acids: CASSLEGQAVGDEQYF. CDR3 DNA sequence: TGCGCCAGCAGCTTGGAGGGGCAGGCCGTGGGGGACGAGCAGTACTTC.

The chain employs TRBV6-5 and TRBJ2-7, with TRBD2 identical over 8 bases. This CDR3 contains 16 residues. The V segment lost 2 bases and the J segment 1 base; nucleotides outside the gene matches: 7. Germline lookup yields CDR1 MNHEY and CDR2 SVGAGI. CDR3: CASSYGLREASYEQYF. In DNA, the CDR3 is TGTGCCAGCAGTTACGGGTTGCGGGAGGCGTCCTACGAGCAGTACTTC.

The chain uses TRBV5-4 and TRBJ2-7; possibly TRBD1 or TRBD2 for D (5 bases each). The CDR3 has 13 residues. From germline, CDR1 is SGHNT and CDR2 YYREEE (reference sequence). V shed 5 bases and J shed 5 bases, with 14 bases lying between them. The CDR3 region has the DNA TGTGCCAGCAGTCGGGACCCCGTCGACGAGCAGTACTTC. Translating gives CASSRDPVDEQYF.

V gene TRBV27 combines with J gene TRBJ1-1; tentative D call: TRBD1 (6 bases). Trimming shortened V by 6 bases and J by 5 bases, and 13 bases separated the two germline ends. The CDR3 length is 13 residues. The V gene's germline CDR1 is MNHEY and CDR2 SMNVEV (reference sequence). The CDR3 region is CASRGGGGTEAFF. DNA of the CDR3: TGTGCCAGCAGGGGGGGCGGGGGGACTGAAGCTTTCTTT.

This chain joins TRBV5-6 and TRBJ2-7, with TRBD2 matching 7 bases. CDR3 length: 17 residues. CDR1 and CDR2 from the germline V gene are SGHDT and YYEEEE. Trimming at V came to 5 bases and at J to 7 bases, leaving 21 bases not matched to a gene. The CDR3 coding sequence is TGTGCCAGCAGGCTGGGGGGGAGCAGACGACTTGAGGGAGAGCAGTACTTC. This encodes CASRLGGSRRLEGEQYF.

V is TRBV10-3 and J is TRBJ2-4; 7 bases are a match to TRBD2. With 2 bases clipped from V and 2 bases from J, the junction kept 15 bases outside the gene matches. The CDR3 is 19 residues long. Germline loops: CDR1 ENHRY, CDR2 SYGVKD. In DNA form, the CDR3 reads TGTGCCATCAGTGAGGGTTCAACTGGCGGGGGTAGATCCAAAAACATTCAGTACTTC. Protein: CAISEGSTGGGRSKNIQYF.

The rearrangement joins TRBV5-1 to TRBJ2-5, with 7 bases that match TRBD2. V gave up 8 bases and J gave up 2 bases; unmatched junction bases: 6. The germline CDR1 and CDR2 sequences are SGHRS and YFSETQ. This CDR3 region has 13 residues. The CDR3 DNA is TGCGCCAGTAGGTTGGGGGGGCAAGAGACCCAGTACTTC. Protein sequence: CASRLGGQETQYF.

The chain links TRBV6-5 to TRBJ1-5; perhaps TRBD1 as D (5 bases). The CDR3 is 15 residues long. Germline CDR1 and CDR2: MNHEY and SVGAGI. V was shortened by 6 bases and J by 6 bases, with 18 bases between the two germline ends. The CDR3 DNA reads as TGTGCCAGCAGGCTACCTCAGGGAAGAGGTCAGCCCCAGCATTTT. This gives the protein CASRLPQGRGQPQHF.

In nucleotides, the CDR3 is TGTGCCTGGGACAGGGGGCCCAACACTGAAGCTTTCTTT. Translated: CAWDRGPNTEAFF. The chain links TRBV30 to TRBJ1-1, with 10 bases matching TRBD1. Germline lookup yields CDR1 GTSNPN and CDR2 SVGIG (reference sequence). With V trimmed by 5 bases and J by 2 bases, 2 bases remained unmatched. The CDR3 runs 13 residues.

This clone was counted only a few times. Relative to the germline gene, one junction end is altered; a read error may explain this. The rearrangement uses TRBV6-5 and TRBJ1-2, with D maybe TRBD1 (5 bases). The CDR3 spans 16 residues. Looked up from germline, CDR1 is MNHEY and CDR2 is SVGAGI. The CDR3 spells CASSYVRGGANFGYTF. For the CDR3, the DNA is TGTGCCAGCAGTTACGTACGGGGTGGGGCTAACTTTGGCTACACCTTC.